The rows below give T cell receptor beta chains drawn from one sample of a study of cytomegalovirus exposure and HLA in healthy donors. The assay was immunoSEQ multiplex PCR, and TCRdb's table has in-frame clones only and misses some. Of 300,000 to 400,000 clones listed, just over 85% are singletons. Sequencing used PBMCs. Receptors were obtained from a woman aged 18-29 years in good health and CMV-seronegative. CDR3s include the opening cysteine and the closing phenylalanine or tryptophan. Each record gives: CDR3 length, J gene, clone size, D gene, V gene, CDR3 protein, CDR3 DNA. D genes are given only for firm matches. Size is omitted from some rows. Given values are once, few, many or a class for expanded clones.

len: 15; j_gene: TRBJ1-2; abundance: once; d_gene: NA; v_gene: TRBV14; CDR3aa: CASSQDLAGMVGYTF; CDR3nt: TGTGCCAGCAGCCAAGATCTTGCAGGAATGGTCGGCTACACCTTC
len: 17; j_gene: TRBJ2-3; abundance: NA; d_gene: TRBD1; v_gene: TRBV30; CDR3aa: CAWSVMGQGAPGDTQYF; CDR3nt: TGTGCCTGGAGTGTAATGGGACAGGGGGCGCCGGGGGATACGCAGTATTTT
len: 16; j_gene: TRBJ1-1; abundance: NA; d_gene: NA; v_gene: TRBV4-2; CDR3aa: CASSQAKQRMGTEAFF; CDR3nt: TGTGCCAGCAGCCAAGCCAAACAGAGAATGGGCACTGAAGCTTTCTTT
len: 16; j_gene: TRBJ2-2; abundance: NA; d_gene: NA; v_gene: TRBV29-1; CDR3aa: CSVEEDGGGITGELFF; CDR3nt: TGCAGCGTTGAAGAGGACGGAGGGGGCATCACCGGGGAGCTGTTTTTT
len: 13; j_gene: TRBJ1-2; abundance: once; d_gene: NA; v_gene: TRBV6-4; CDR3aa: CASKEGNAYGYTF; CDR3nt: TGTGCCAGCAAGGAGGGTAATGCCTATGGCTACACCTTC
len: 17; j_gene: TRBJ1-5; abundance: NA; d_gene: NA; v_gene: TRBV15; CDR3aa: CATSRDFGGEYNQPQHF; CDR3nt: TGTGCCACCAGCAGAGATTTCGGGGGAGAGTACAATCAGCCCCAGCATTTT
len: 15; j_gene: TRBJ1-5; abundance: NA; d_gene: TRBD1; v_gene: TRBV30; CDR3aa: CAWSALTGAYQPQHF; CDR3nt: TGTGCCTGGAGTGCCCTGACAGGGGCTTATCAGCCCCAGCATTTT
len: 14; j_gene: TRBJ2-2; abundance: NA; d_gene: TRBD1; v_gene: TRBV6-5; CDR3aa: CASSKTGDTGELFF; CDR3nt: TGTGCCAGCAGTAAGACAGGGGACACCGGGGAGCTGTTTTTT
len: 17; j_gene: TRBJ2-7; abundance: NA; d_gene: TRBD2; v_gene: TRBV28; CDR3aa: CATPIWAGGKPPHEQYF; CDR3nt: TGTGCCACCCCTATATGGGCGGGAGGGAAACCCCCCCACGAGCAGTACTTC
len: 16; j_gene: TRBJ2-1; abundance: NA; d_gene: TRBD2; v_gene: TRBV5-4; CDR3aa: CASSPGTSGGGGEQFF; CDR3nt: TGTGCCAGCAGCCCTGGGACTAGCGGGGGTGGGGGTGAGCAGTTCTTC
len: 17; j_gene: TRBJ2-3; abundance: NA; d_gene: TRBD2; v_gene: TRBV28; CDR3aa: CASSSTLGGGARDTQYF; CDR3nt: TGTGCCAGCAGCTCCACGCTCGGCGGGGGGGCCCGGGATACGCAGTATTTT
len: 14; j_gene: TRBJ1-2; abundance: NA; d_gene: NA; v_gene: TRBV6-1; CDR3aa: CASSEGTANYGYTF; CDR3nt: TGTGCCAGCAGTGAAGGGACAGCTAACTATGGCTACACCTTC
len: 13; j_gene: TRBJ1-1; abundance: NA; d_gene: NA; v_gene: TRBV19; CDR3aa: CASSSRGNTEAFF; CDR3nt: TGTGCCAGTAGTTCAAGGGGGAACACTGAAGCTTTCTTT
len: 14; j_gene: TRBJ1-5; abundance: NA; d_gene: NA; v_gene: TRBV28; CDR3aa: CASRWTGSNQPQHF; CDR3nt: TGTGCCAGCAGATGGACGGGGAGCAATCAGCCCCAGCATTTT
len: 16; j_gene: TRBJ2-1; abundance: NA; d_gene: TRBD1; v_gene: TRBV11-2; CDR3aa: CASSSQQGANYNEQFF; CDR3nt: TGTGCCAGCAGCTCGCAGCAGGGGGCAAATTACAATGAGCAGTTCTTC
len: 17; j_gene: TRBJ1-1; abundance: NA; d_gene: NA; v_gene: TRBV5-6; CDR3aa: CASSLVLGPGVKTEAFF; CDR3nt: TGTGCCAGCAGCTTGGTATTGGGGCCAGGGGTAAAAACTGAAGCTTTCTTT
len: 21; j_gene: TRBJ2-1; abundance: NA; d_gene: TRBD2; v_gene: TRBV29-1; CDR3aa: CSVEVLRGLAGDGVSYNEQFF; CDR3nt: TGCAGCGTTGAAGTTTTAAGGGGACTAGCGGGAGACGGGGTGTCCTACAATGAGCAGTTCTTC
len: 16; j_gene: TRBJ1-2; abundance: NA; d_gene: NA; v_gene: TRBV9; CDR3aa: CASSHQNRDHNYGYTF; CDR3nt: TGTGCCAGCAGCCACCAGAACAGGGATCATAACTATGGCTACACCTTC
len: 16; j_gene: TRBJ2-7; abundance: NA; d_gene: TRBD1; v_gene: TRBV5-1; CDR3aa: CASSLYLDRNSYEQYF; CDR3nt: TGCGCCAGCAGCCTATACCTGGACAGGAACTCCTACGAGCAGTACTTC
len: 17; j_gene: TRBJ2-3; abundance: NA; d_gene: TRBD2; v_gene: TRBV4-1; CDR3aa: CASSQPGLAGSTDTQYF; CDR3nt: TGCGCCAGCAGCCAACCGGGACTAGCGGGAAGCACAGATACGCAGTATTTT
len: 15; j_gene: TRBJ1-5; abundance: NA; d_gene: NA; v_gene: TRBV28; CDR3aa: CASETGYNSNQPQHF; CDR3nt: TGTGCCAGCGAAACAGGGTACAATAGCAATCAGCCCCAGCATTTT
len: 13; j_gene: TRBJ1-1; abundance: once; d_gene: NA; v_gene: TRBV2; CDR3aa: CASSGGRDTEAFF; CDR3nt: TGTGCCAGCAGCGGGGGACGGGACACTGAAGCTTTCTTT
len: 13; j_gene: TRBJ2-2; abundance: NA; d_gene: NA; v_gene: TRBV2; CDR3aa: CASSKDRTGELFF; CDR3nt: TGTGCCAGCAGTAAGGACAGAACCGGGGAGCTGTTTTTT
len: 13; j_gene: TRBJ1-1; abundance: NA; d_gene: NA; v_gene: TRBV15; CDR3aa: CATSRKRFGEAFF; CDR3nt: TGTGCCACCAGCAGGAAGAGGTTTGGTGAAGCTTTCTTT